This T cell receptor (beta chain) was documented in a study of cytomegalovirus exposure and HLA in healthy donors. Findings and caveats of the study: Information on immune exposure was restricted to one variable (CMV serostatus). There was a cluster of highly shared sequence variants that was likely a sequencing artifact.

Amplification used 60 Vbeta primers and 13 Jbeta primers. Only in-frame clones appear in the TCRdb table, and some are missing; sequencing was by immunoSEQ multiplex PCR. The table lists around 150,000 clones, 80% of them singletons, with around 4.3% in the top ten. Of note for this clone: Its specificity is unknown.

Trimming removed 3 bases from V and 7 bases from J, with 16 bases in between. This CDR3 spans 14 amino acids. CDR1 and CDR2 (germline): SGHTA, FQGNSA. This clonotype originated in a man aged 25-45 years in good health and CMV-seronegative. The chain is built from TRBV7-2 and TRBJ2-7; maybe TRBD2 (5 bases). The sequencing input was PBMCs. CDR3 sequence (DNA): TGTGCCAGCAGCTTCGGACTGGCCCTACGGGAGCAGTACTTC. Translated: CASSFGLALREQYF.